The clone carrying this T cell receptor beta chain appeared a single time. Its antigen is as yet unknown. The data were taken from a study of shared clonotypes between healthy human individuals. Cells designated naive CD8 were CD45RO-negative and were positively selected for CCR7, with terminally differentiated effector memory CD45RA+ cells excluded. Study outcomes and limitations: Clonotypes not shared had lower generation probabilities than those common to all four donors. When naive CD4 clonotypes were compared across a few donors, approximately 5% were shared.

The authors ran the assay at deep level. Study processing details: Filtering of immunoSEQ junctional sequences could not match full-length read filtering. Clones were read by immunoSEQ multiplex PCR, and TCRdb kept only the in-frame ones, dropping some. For V, J and clone size, that table is used; D and trimming come from the DNA. The table shows about 2.2 million clones, with roughly 95% occurring only once. Germline values: CDR1 MDHEN, CDR2 SYDVKM. The length of the CDR3 is 19 residues. V was clipped by 6 bases and J by 5 bases; unmatched bases: 17. The chain combines TRBV28 with TRBJ2-2, with 11 nucleotides matching TRBD2. This clonotype was sampled from a man younger than 30 in good health. Some clones in this sample may be carry-over from other donors' samples. The sample was naive CD8+ T cells from PBMCs. The CDR3 DNA is TGTGCCAGCAGCCCTGGACTAGCGGGCACCCGTTGGGCGACCGGGGAGCTGTTTTTT. This translates into CASSPGLAGTRWATGELFF.